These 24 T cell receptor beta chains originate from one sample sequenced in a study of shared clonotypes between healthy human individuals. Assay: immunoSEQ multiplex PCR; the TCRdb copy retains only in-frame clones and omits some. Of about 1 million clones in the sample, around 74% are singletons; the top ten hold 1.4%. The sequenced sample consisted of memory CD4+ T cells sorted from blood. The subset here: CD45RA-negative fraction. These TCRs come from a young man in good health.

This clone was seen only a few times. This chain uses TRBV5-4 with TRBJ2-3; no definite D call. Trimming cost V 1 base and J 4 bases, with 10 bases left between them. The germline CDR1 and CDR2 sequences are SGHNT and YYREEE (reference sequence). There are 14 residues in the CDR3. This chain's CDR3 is CASSLRMGADTQYF. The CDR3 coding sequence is TGTGCCAGCAGCTTGAGAATGGGCGCAGATACGCAGTATTTT.

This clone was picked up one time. As DNA, the CDR3 is TGTGCCAGCAGTGCTCCCGTCTATGGCTACACCTTC. Translation: CASSAPVYGYTF. The J gene is TRBJ1-2, the V gene TRBV28; unclear D gene. The germline V gene has CDR1 MDHEN and CDR2 SYDVKM. The ends were cut back, 5 bases at V and 4 bases at J, with 8 bases in the middle. The CDR3 has 12 residues.

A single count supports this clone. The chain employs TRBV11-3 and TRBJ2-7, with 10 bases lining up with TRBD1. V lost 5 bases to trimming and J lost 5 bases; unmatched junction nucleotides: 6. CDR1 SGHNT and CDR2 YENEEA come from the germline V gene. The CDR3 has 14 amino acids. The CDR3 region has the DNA TGTGCCAGCAGCCCGCGGACAGGGGGAAACGAGCAGTACTTC. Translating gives CASSPRTGGNEQYF.

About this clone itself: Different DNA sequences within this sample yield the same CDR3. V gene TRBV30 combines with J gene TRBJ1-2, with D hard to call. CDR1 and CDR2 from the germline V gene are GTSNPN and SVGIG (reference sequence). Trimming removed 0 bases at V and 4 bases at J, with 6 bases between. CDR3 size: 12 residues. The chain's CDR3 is CAWSVTGYGYTF. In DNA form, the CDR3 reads TGTGCCTGGAGTGTAACGGGCTATGGCTACACCTTC. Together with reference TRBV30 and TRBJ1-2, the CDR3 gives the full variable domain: SQTIHQWPATLVQPVGSPLSLECTVEGTSNPNLYWYRQAAGRGLQLLFYSVGIGQISSEVPQNLSASRPQDRQFILSSKKLLLSDSGFYLCAWSVTGYGYTFGSGTRLTVV.

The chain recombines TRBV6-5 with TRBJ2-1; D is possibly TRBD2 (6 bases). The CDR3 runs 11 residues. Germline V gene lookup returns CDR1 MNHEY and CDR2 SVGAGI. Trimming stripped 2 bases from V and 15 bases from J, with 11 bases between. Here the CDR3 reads CASSYMGRRFF. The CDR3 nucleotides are TGTGCCAGCAGTTACATGGGGAGGCGGTTCTTC.

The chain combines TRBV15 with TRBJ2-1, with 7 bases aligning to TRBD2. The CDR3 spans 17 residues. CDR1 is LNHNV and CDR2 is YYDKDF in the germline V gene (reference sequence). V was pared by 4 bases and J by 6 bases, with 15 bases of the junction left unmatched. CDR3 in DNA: TGTGCCACCAGCATTACTCGTAGGGGACTACGTCTCAATGAGCAGTTCTTC. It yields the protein CATSITRRGLRLNEQFF.

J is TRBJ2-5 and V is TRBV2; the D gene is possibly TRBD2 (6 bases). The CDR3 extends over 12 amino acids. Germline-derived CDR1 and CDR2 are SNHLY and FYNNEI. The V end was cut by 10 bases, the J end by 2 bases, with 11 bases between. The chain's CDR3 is CAIRDSQETQYF. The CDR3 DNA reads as TGTGCCATCCGGGACTCACAAGAGACCCAGTACTTC.

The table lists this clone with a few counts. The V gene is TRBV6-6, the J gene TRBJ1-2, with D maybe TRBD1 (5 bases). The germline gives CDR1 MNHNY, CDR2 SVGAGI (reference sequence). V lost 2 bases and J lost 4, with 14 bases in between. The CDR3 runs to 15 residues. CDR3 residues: CASSYVLEGFYGYTF. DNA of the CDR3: TGTGCCAGCAGTTACGTGTTAGAGGGGTTCTATGGCTACACCTTC.

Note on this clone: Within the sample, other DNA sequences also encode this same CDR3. The CDR3 spells CASSLDRGEQYF. The CDR3 region has the DNA TGCGCCAGCAGCTTGGACAGGGGCGAGCAGTACTTC. The chain links TRBV5-1 to TRBJ2-7; 7 bases align to TRBD1. Unmatched junction bases numbered 0, after V lost 0 bases and J lost 6 bases. The CDR3 is made up of 12 amino acids. Germline loops: CDR1 SGHRS, CDR2 YFSETQ.

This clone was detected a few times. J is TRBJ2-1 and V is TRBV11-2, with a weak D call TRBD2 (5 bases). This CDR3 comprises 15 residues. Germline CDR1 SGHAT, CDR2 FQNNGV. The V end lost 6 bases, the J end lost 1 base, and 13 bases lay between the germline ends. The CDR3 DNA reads TGTGCCAGCAGTAAAAACGGGGAATCCTACAATGAGCAGTTCTTC. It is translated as CASSKNGESYNEQFF.

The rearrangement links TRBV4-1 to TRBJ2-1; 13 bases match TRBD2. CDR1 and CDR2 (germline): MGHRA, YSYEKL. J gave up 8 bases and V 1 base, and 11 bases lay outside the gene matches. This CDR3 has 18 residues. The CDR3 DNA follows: TGCGCCAGCAGCCAAGGGTCTGGAACTAGCGGGAGGGCCCATGAGCAGTTCTTC. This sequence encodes CASSQGSGTSGRAHEQFF.

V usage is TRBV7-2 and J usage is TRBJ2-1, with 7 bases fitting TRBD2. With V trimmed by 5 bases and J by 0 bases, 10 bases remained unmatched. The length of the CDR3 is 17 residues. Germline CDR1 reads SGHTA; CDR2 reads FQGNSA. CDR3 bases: TGTGCCAGCAGCCAAGATTATTCTAGCGGCTCCTACAATGAGCAGTTCTTC. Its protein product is CASSQDYSSGSYNEQFF.

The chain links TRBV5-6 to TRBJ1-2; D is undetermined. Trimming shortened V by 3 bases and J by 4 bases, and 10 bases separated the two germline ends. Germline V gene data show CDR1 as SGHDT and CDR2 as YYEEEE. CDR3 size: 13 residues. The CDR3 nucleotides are TGTGCCAGCAGCTACGCCGATGGCTATGGCTACACCTTC. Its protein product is CASSYADGYGYTF.

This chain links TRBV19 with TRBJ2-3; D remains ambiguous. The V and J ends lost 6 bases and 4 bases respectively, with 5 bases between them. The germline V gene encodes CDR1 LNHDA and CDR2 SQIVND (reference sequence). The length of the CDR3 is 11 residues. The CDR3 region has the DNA TGTGCCAGTAGGGTTTCAGATACGCAGTATTTT. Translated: CASRVSDTQYF.

The chain's CDR3 is CASSLELAGGQETQYF. The CDR3 DNA sequence: TGTGCCAGCAGCTTGGAACTAGCGGGAGGACAAGAGACCCAGTACTTC. The chain has TRBV11-1 and TRBJ2-5, with TRBD2 matching over 12 bases. J gave up 2 bases and V 3 bases, and 4 bases lay outside the gene matches. The CDR3 is made up of 16 amino acids. Per germline, CDR1 SGHAT and CDR2 FQDESV (reference sequence).

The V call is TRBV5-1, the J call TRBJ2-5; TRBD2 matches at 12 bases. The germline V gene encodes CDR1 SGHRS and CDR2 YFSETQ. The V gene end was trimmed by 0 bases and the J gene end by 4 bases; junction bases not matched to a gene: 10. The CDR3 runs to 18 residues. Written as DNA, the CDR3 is TGCGCCAGCAGCTTGGGACTAGCGGGAGTATATTCTGGAGAGACCCAGTACTTC. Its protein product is CASSLGLAGVYSGETQYF.

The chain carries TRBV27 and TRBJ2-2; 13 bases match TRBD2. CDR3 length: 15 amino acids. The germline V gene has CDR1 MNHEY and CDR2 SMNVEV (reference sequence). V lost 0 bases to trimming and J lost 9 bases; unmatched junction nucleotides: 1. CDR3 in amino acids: CASSLSGLAGRELFF. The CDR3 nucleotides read TGTGCCAGCAGTTTATCGGGACTAGCGGGAAGGGAGCTGTTTTTT.

The CDR3 DNA follows: TGTGCCAGCAGTGGCTTACAGGGTATGACAGATACGCAGTATTTT. Translated, it gives CASSGLQGMTDTQYF. The chain joins TRBV27 to TRBJ2-3, with D maybe TRBD1 (6 bases). V was trimmed by 5 bases and J by 3 bases, leaving 15 bases between them. Germline CDR1 and CDR2: MNHEY and SMNVEV (reference sequence). The CDR3 runs to 15 residues.

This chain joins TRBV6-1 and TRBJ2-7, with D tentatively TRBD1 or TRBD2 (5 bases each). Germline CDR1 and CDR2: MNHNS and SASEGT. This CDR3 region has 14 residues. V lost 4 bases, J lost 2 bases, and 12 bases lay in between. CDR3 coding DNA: TGTGCCAGCAGTGGGGGGAGTCGACCCTACGAGCAGTACTTC. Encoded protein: CASSGGSRPYEQYF.

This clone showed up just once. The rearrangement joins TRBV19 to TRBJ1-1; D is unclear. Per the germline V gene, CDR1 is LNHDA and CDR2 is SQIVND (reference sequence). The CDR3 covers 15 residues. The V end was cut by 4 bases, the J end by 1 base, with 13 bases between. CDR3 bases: TGTGCCAGTAGTAGCCACCTAGAAGGGAACACTGAAGCTTTCTTT. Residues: CASSSHLEGNTEAFF.

The chain's CDR3 is CASSMGWGTSSAQHF. Here the CDR3 DNA reads TGTGCCAGTAGTATGGGCTGGGGGACCTCGAGCGCCCAGCATTTT. The rearrangement links TRBV19 to TRBJ1-5; a weak D match, TRBD1 (5 bases). The CDR3 consists of 15 residues. CDR1 and CDR2 (germline): LNHDA, SQIVND (reference sequence). V lost 3 bases to trimming and J lost 11 bases, with 20 bases between them.

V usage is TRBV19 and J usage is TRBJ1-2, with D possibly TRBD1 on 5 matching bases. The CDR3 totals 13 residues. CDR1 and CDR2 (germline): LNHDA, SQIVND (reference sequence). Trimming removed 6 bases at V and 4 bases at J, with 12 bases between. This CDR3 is CASRFEGTYGYTF. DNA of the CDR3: TGTGCCAGTAGGTTCGAGGGGACCTATGGCTACACCTTC.

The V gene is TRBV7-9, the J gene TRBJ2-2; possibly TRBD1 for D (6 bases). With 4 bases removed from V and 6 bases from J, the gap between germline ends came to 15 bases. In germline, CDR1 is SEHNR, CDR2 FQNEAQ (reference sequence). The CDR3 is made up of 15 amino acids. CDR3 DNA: TGTGCCAGCAGCTCTGTCACAGGGTATTCCGGGGAGCTGTTTTTT. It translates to CASSSVTGYSGELFF. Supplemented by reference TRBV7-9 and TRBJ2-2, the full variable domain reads DTGVSQNPRHKITKRGQNVTFRCDPISEHNRLYWYRQTLGQGPEFLTYFQNEAQLEKSRLLSDRFSAERPKGSFSTLEIQRTEQGDSAMYLCASSSVTGYSGELFFGEGSRLTVL.

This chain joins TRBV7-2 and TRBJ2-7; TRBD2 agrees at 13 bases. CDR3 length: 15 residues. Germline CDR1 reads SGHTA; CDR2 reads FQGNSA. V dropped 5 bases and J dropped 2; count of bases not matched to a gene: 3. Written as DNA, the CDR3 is TGTGCCAGCAGCAAGGGGACTAGCGGGGCCTACGAGCAGTACTTC. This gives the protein CASSKGTSGAYEQYF.